The sample holds one count of the clone carrying this TCR beta chain. This entry belongs to a study of blood T cell repertoires in COVID-19. Study context: Sites across the United States, Italy and Spain contributed samples from acute and convalescent COVID-19. T cells, B-cell-depleted T cells, or PBMCs provided the cDNA or gDNA that served as material.

As processed by the authors: From reference gene primer amplification, estimates of nucleated cell counts were derived. Method: immunoSEQ multiplex PCR; TCRdb's copy keeps in-frame clones and lacks some. The V and J calls and clone size come from that table; D and trimming were worked out from the DNA. The table records hundreds of thousands of clones, over 75% of them present only once. The CDR3 has 17 residues. CDR1 is PRHDT, CDR2 FYEKMQ, per germline (reference sequence). V shed 0 bases and J 5 bases; nucleotides not matched to a gene: 9. Recovered status applied to Cohort 3 donors who had two consecutive negative PCRs. It also applied to those with clearance or with symptom resolution.

The chain employs TRBV13 and TRBJ2-7, with 11 positions matching TRBD2. The sample consisted of PBMCs or T cells enriched from blood (not recorded which). This clonotype originated in a man aged 25-45 years who had recovered from COVID-19. The CDR3 here is CASSLGPILAGEDEQYF. The CDR3 bases are TGTGCCAGCAGCTTAGGGCCCATACTAGCGGGAGAAGACGAGCAGTACTTC.